The entry that follows covers one T cell receptor (beta chain) sequence. Its antigen is currently unknown. V was trimmed by 0 bases and J by 5 bases, leaving 10 bases between them. The CDR3 totals 13 residues. Germline CDR1 and CDR2: GTSNPN and SVGIG (reference sequence). The data were obtained in a study of T cell clonotyping in hematopoietic cell transplantation. The study, taken as a whole, reports: At the given depth, recipient repertoires were over 95% de novo clonotypes. After transplant, recipient diversity fell while pathologically expanded clonotypes grew through day 180.

Recipient blood drawn about 28 days pretransplant and days 30, 100, 180 after. TCRdb's copy holds only in-frame clones and misses some; the assay was immunoSEQ multiplex PCR. The sample has a few thousand clones, approximately 60% seen once; the top ten hold under 25%. Specimen: peripheral blood mononuclear cells, collected 30 days after allogeneic stem cell transplant. This rearrangement joins TRBV30 to TRBJ2-5; D not resolved. The receptor was isolated from a female patient younger than 45 who had an allogeneic stem cell transplant, so T cells may come from the graft donor. Some clones in this sample may be carry-over from other donors' samples. The CDR3, as DNA: TGTGCCTGGAGTGTAAACCGAGCGGAGACCCAGTACTTC. It specifies CAWSVNRAETQYF.